A selection of T cell receptor beta chains follows, all from one sample in a study of radiotherapy plus CTLA-4 blockade in lung cancer. The repertoire was sequenced with immunoSEQ multiplex PCR; TCRdb's copy has only in-frame clones and lacks some. This sample has 90,000 or so clones, with about four fifths found just once. Sequenced here: peripheral blood, sampled from a patient treated with radiotherapy plus ipilimumab. The receptor source for this set is a human donor with non-small cell lung cancer who had stable disease on radiotherapy plus ipilimumab. CDR3s include the opening cysteine and the closing phenylalanine or tryptophan. D genes are given only for firm matches. Only some rows state a clone size, as once, few, many or a class for expanded clones.

V gene	J gene	D gene	clone size	CDR3 protein	CDR3 DNA
TRBV5-1	TRBJ2-1	TRBD2	.	CASSGTSAYNEQFF	TGCGCCAGCAGTGGGACTAGCGCCTACAATGAGCAGTTCTTC
TRBV5-5	TRBJ1-1	.	.	CASTRRGESTEAFF	TGTGCCAGCACCCGGAGAGGGGAAAGCACTGAAGCTTTCTTT
TRBV5-1	TRBJ2-1	.	.	CASSLKGADEQFF	TGCGCCAGCAGCTTGAAAGGTGCAGATGAGCAGTTCTTC
TRBV5-1	TRBJ2-2	TRBD2	.	CASSSALAGGPDTGELFF	TGCGCCAGCAGCTCCGCGCTAGCGGGAGGGCCCGACACCGGGGAGCTGTTTTTT
TRBV28	TRBJ1-6	.	.	CASSFSRSNSPLHF	TGTGCCAGCAGTTTTTCGAGAAGTAATTCACCCCTCCACTTT
TRBV5-1	TRBJ1-1	TRBD1	.	CASSLAGTGGPRGEAFF	TGCGCCAGCAGCTTGGCCGGGACAGGGGGCCCTCGGGGTGAAGCTTTCTTT
TRBV30	TRBJ1-4	TRBD1	.	CAWIDPGQGRTNEKLFF	TGTGCCTGGATTGACCCGGGACAGGGGCGCACTAATGAAAAACTGTTTTTT
TRBV5-1	TRBJ1-2	.	.	CASSPDGRSVNYGYTF	TGCGCCAGCAGCCCCGATGGCAGGTCGGTAAACTATGGCTACACCTTC
TRBV27	TRBJ1-5	.	.	CASSPQGQPQHF	TGTGCCAGCAGTCCCCAGGGACAGCCCCAGCATTTT
TRBV7-6	TRBJ2-7	TRBD2	.	CASSTPLLAGDGEQYF	TGTGCCAGCAGCACCCCCTTACTTGCGGGAGATGGGGAGCAGTACTTC
TRBV28	TRBJ1-1	.	.	CASSPTDNTEAFF	TGTGCCAGCAGTCCGACTGATAACACTGAAGCTTTCTTT
TRBV4-1	TRBJ2-3	TRBD2	.	CASSQDKVAGGPDTQYF	TGCGCCAGCAGCCAAGATAAGGTAGCGGGAGGACCAGATACGCAGTATTTT
TRBV6-1	TRBJ2-2	TRBD2	.	CASSGLAGENTGELFF	TGTGCCAGCAGTGGTCTAGCGGGGGAGAACACCGGGGAGCTGTTTTTT
TRBV10-2	TRBJ2-1	TRBD1	once	CASGGQGAYNEQFF	TGCGCCAGCGGGGGACAGGGGGCCTACAATGAGCAGTTCTTC
TRBV5-1	TRBJ1-1	TRBD1	.	CASSLVAGGNTEAFF	TGCGCCAGCAGCTTGGTGGCAGGGGGGAACACTGAAGCTTTCTTT
TRBV10-1	TRBJ2-7	TRBD1	few	CASNDHRGSYEQYF	TGCGCCAGCAATGACCACAGGGGTTCCTACGAGCAGTACTTC
TRBV7-8	TRBJ2-2	.	.	CASSLGGMAGELFF	TGTGCCAGCAGCTTAGGGGGAATGGCCGGGGAGCTGTTTTTT
TRBV5-6	TRBJ1-2	.	.	CASSLLEQAYGYTF	TGTGCCAGCAGCTTGCTGGAACAGGCCTATGGCTACACCTTC
TRBV5-4	TRBJ2-5	.	.	CASSLLGRRGQETQYF	TGTGCCAGCAGCCTACTGGGACGGCGCGGCCAAGAGACCCAGTACTTC
TRBV2	TRBJ2-1	TRBD1	.	CASLQGAVNNEQFF	TGTGCCAGCTTACAGGGGGCGGTTAACAATGAGCAGTTCTTC
TRBV18	TRBJ2-5	.	.	CASSPQAVGVGETQYF	TGTGCCAGCTCACCACAGGCAGTCGGGGTAGGAGAGACCCAGTACTTC
TRBV27	TRBJ2-7	TRBD2	.	CATSSYSGRGEEQYF	TGTGCCACCTCCAGTTATAGCGGGAGGGGCGAGGAGCAGTACTTC
TRBV4-1	TRBJ1-6	.	.	CASSQEYRGGTPLHF	TGCGCCAGCAGCCAAGAGTATAGGGGAGGAACACCCCTCCACTTT
TRBV6-5	TRBJ1-5	TRBD1	.	CASSYSRQGHQPQHF	TGTGCCAGCAGTTACTCAAGACAGGGGCATCAGCCCCAGCATTTT
TRBV6-5	TRBJ1-6	.	.	CASSYSGPRDSPLHF	TGTGCCAGCAGTTACTCTGGCCCAAGGGATTCACCCCTCCACTTT